A single sample gave rise to the 3 T cell receptor beta chains below, sequenced in a study of blood T cells in healthy people across ages. The second PCR ran about 6 to 11 cycles with a sample-barcoded 5' primer and J-beta primers. TCRdb passed the 5' RACE reads through MiXCR, listing each CDR3 protein once. The sample shows over 500,000 distinct CDR3 sequences, approximately 52% of them seen only once. The sequenced material came from blood. Receptors were obtained from a woman at least 80 years old in good health.

This clonotype has more than one count but fewer than ten. The rearrangement uses TRBV5-1 and TRBJ2-5, with D tentatively TRBD2 (5 bases). The CDR3 totals 15 residues. CDR1 is SGHRS, CDR2 YFSETQ, per germline. The V and J ends lost 0 bases and 11 bases respectively, with 20 bases between them. The CDR3 loop is CASSLAPTSSNEQYF. In DNA, the CDR3 is TGCGCCAGCAGCTTGGCCCCAACTAGTAGCAATGAGCAGTACTTC.

This clonotype has only a few counts. The rearrangement links TRBV4-2 to TRBJ2-6; 7 bases fit TRBD2. Per germline, CDR1 LGHNA and CDR2 YNFKEQ. CDR3 length equals 15 residues. With V trimmed by 4 bases and J by 4 bases, 4 bases remained unmatched. This CDR3 reads CASSPGTTGANVLTF. The CDR3 nucleotides read TGTGCCAGCAGCCCCGGGACTACCGGGGCCAACGTCCTGACTTTC.

This clonotype has ten or more counts. V gene TRBV9 combines with J gene TRBJ2-1; TRBD2 matches at 9 bases. Germline CDR1 and CDR2: SGDLS and YYNGEE. V lost 1 base to trimming and J lost 5 bases; unmatched junction nucleotides: 7. This CDR3 is built from 16 residues. As DNA, the CDR3 is TGTGCCAGCAGCGTATCAATAGCGGGAGTGAACAATGAGCAGTTCTTC. It is translated as CASSVSIAGVNNEQFF.